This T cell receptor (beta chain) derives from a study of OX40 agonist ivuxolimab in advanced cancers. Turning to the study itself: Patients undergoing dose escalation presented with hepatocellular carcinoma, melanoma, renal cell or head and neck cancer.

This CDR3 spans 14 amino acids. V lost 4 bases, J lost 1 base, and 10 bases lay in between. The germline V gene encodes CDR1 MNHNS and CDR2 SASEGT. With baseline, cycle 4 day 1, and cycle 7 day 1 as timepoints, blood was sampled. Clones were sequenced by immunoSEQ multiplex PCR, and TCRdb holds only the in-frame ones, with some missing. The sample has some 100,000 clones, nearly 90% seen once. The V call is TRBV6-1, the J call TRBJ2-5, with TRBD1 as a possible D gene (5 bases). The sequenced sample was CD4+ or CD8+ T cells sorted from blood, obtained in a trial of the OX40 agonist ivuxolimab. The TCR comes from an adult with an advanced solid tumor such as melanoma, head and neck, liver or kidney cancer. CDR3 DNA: TGTGCCAGCAGTGCCAGGGTGTCCCAAGAGACCCAGTACTTC. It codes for CASSARVSQETQYF.